The rows below give T cell receptor beta chains drawn from one sample of a study of OX40 agonist ivuxolimab in advanced cancers. The assay was immunoSEQ multiplex PCR, and TCRdb's table has in-frame clones only and misses some. The repertoire holds fewer than 75,000 clones, around 81% seen once, with less than 9.5% in the top ten. The sequencing here drew on CD4+ or CD8+ T cells sorted from blood, taken in a trial of the OX40 agonist ivuxolimab. The receptors were gathered from an adult with an advanced solid tumor such as melanoma, head and neck, liver or kidney cancer. Each CDR3 is given with its conserved first and last residue. The D gene is left open where the match is weak. The size field is filled for only some rows; it gives once, few, many or a size class.

>.|TRBJ1-1|.|TRBV7-2
TGTGCCAGCAGCGACCGAAGTGCAACTGAAGCTTTCTTT
CASSDRSATEAFF
>TRBD1|TRBJ2-7|once|TRBV7-2
TGTGCCAGCAGCCGGGACAGGGCCTCCTACGAGCAGTACTTC
CASSRDRASYEQYF
>TRBD2|TRBJ2-1|.|TRBV19
TGTGCCAGTATGGGACTAGCAAACAATGAGCAGTTCTTC
CASMGLANNEQFF
>TRBD1|TRBJ1-4|.|TRBV10-2
TGCGCCAGCAGACAGGGGGCGGTCGGTGAAAAACTGTTTTTT
CASRQGAVGEKLFF
>.|TRBJ2-5|.|TRBV2
TGTGCCAGCAGTAACCCGGGCGCGGAGACCCAGTACTTC
CASSNPGAETQYF
>.|TRBJ2-7|.|TRBV28
TGTGCCAGCACCCAGAGCATGGGGAGCTACGAGCAGTACTTC
CASTQSMGSYEQYF
>.|TRBJ1-1|once|TRBV7-9
TGTGCCAGCAGCTTTCAGTTAGTGAACACTGAAGCTTTCTTT
CASSFQLVNTEAFF
>.|TRBJ2-3|.|TRBV6-1
TGTGCCAGCAGCAGGCAGAGCACAGATACGCAGTATTTT
CASSRQSTDTQYF
>TRBD1|TRBJ1-5|.|TRBV5-4
TGTGCCAGCAGTCTGACAGGGGATAGCAATCAGCCCCAGCATTTT
CASSLTGDSNQPQHF
>.|TRBJ2-5|.|TRBV5-6
TGTGCCAGCAGCGTGACATCGGGGGAAGAGACCCAGTACTTC
CASSVTSGEETQYF
>TRBD2|TRBJ2-1|.|TRBV2
TGTGCCAGATCGGGACTAGCGGGGATTGAGCAGTTCTTC
CARSGLAGIEQFF
>.|TRBJ1-5|.|TRBV10-3
TGTGCCGTCTCTCCGGGCCTACCGAGTCAGCCCCAGCATTTT
CAVSPGLPSQPQHF
>.|TRBJ1-2|.|TRBV2
TGTGCCAGCAGCCCAGGGCCAAGGGATGGCTACACCTTC
CASSPGPRDGYTF
>.|TRBJ2-5|.|TRBV20-1
TGCAGTGGGGTATTCGGGGAGACCCAGTACTTC
CSGVFGETQYF
>.|TRBJ1-5|.|TRBV19
TGTGCCAGTAGTATCGTCGGCAATCAGCCCCAGCATTTT
CASSIVGNQPQHF
>TRBD1|TRBJ1-4|.|TRBV27
TGTGCCAGCAGTTTCAGGGGGTTTACCGAAAAACTGTTTTTT
CASSFRGFTEKLFF